The 22 T cell receptor beta chains listed next were all sequenced from one sample in a study of identical twins (TCRdb year 2016). The library was made by 5' RACE. Sequencing used an Illumina HiSeq 2000. TCRdb itself trimmed the public reads at Q25 with fastp, ran MiXCR and retained productive beta chains. Duplicate CDR3 protein sequences are folded into a single record with the most common DNA and genes. The table for this sample lists roughly 350,000 distinct CDR3 sequences; approximately 10% of them were counted only once. Approximately 8.9% of the sample rests with the top ten. The material sequenced was naive T cells sorted from blood. Explained via the paper, the cell subset or site label denotes: cells isolated with a human naive T-cell isolation kit. These receptor sequences come from a woman in her fifties or sixties in good health.

This clonotype was recorded a few times. The rearrangement links TRBV28 to TRBJ2-5, with 9 bases identical to TRBD1. CDR1 and CDR2 (germline): MDHEN, SYDVKM. Trimming cost V 4 bases and J 4 bases; bases outside gene matches: 10. The CDR3 is 16 residues long. Written as DNA, the CDR3 is TGTGCCAGCAGTTCCGGACAGGGGATGAGGCGAGAGACCCAGTACTTC. It specifies CASSSGQGMRRETQYF.

This clonotype has only a few counts. V usage is TRBV7-9 and J usage is TRBJ2-3, with D tentatively TRBD2 (5 bases). V gave up 4 bases and J gave up 1 base, with 18 bases separating them. CDR1 is SEHNR, CDR2 FQNEAQ, per germline (reference sequence). The CDR3 is 17 residues long. This CDR3 is CASSSPGVVGGTDTQYF. For the CDR3, the DNA is TGTGCCAGCAGCTCCCCCGGGGTAGTCGGCGGCACAGATACGCAGTATTTT.

The rearrangement joins TRBV6-6 to TRBJ1-5; D uncertain. The CDR3 is 11 residues long. Looked up from germline, CDR1 is MNHNY and CDR2 is SVGAGI (reference sequence). The V and J ends lost 6 bases and 4 bases respectively, with 4 bases between them. The CDR3 DNA sequence: TGTGCCAGCAGCACTAATCAGCCCCAGCATTTT. This codes for CASSTNQPQHF.

The chain is built from TRBV2 and TRBJ2-5; 10 nucleotides line up with TRBD2. CDR1 SNHLY and CDR2 FYNNEI come from the germline V gene. V dropped 10 bases and J dropped 4; count of bases not matched to a gene: 9. The CDR3 is 14 amino acids. CDR3 in amino acids: CATSAGGPRETQYF. Written as DNA, the CDR3 is TGTGCCACTTCAGCGGGAGGGCCGAGAGAGACCCAGTACTTC.

The table lists this clonotype with many counts. The V and J genes are TRBV3-1 and TRBJ2-5; D is unresolved. The germline gives CDR1 LGHDT, CDR2 YNNKEL (reference sequence). V was shortened by 1 base and J by 2 bases, with 14 bases between the two germline ends. The CDR3 runs 16 residues. In DNA form, the CDR3 reads TGTGCCAGCAGCCAAGCGGCTCATCTCCCTCAAGAGACCCAGTACTTC. This codes for CASSQAAHLPQETQYF.

This clonotype has a handful of counts. The CDR3 loop reads CASSASGILTYNEQFF. The DNA for the CDR3 is TGTGCCAGCAGCGCTTCGGGGATACTAACTTACAATGAGCAGTTCTTC. The gene calls are TRBV6-1 and TRBJ2-1; D might be TRBD2 (5 bases). Germline V lookup: CDR1 MNHNS, CDR2 SASEGT. There are 16 residues in the CDR3. Trimming stripped 6 bases from V and 4 bases from J, with 19 bases between.

The chain employs TRBV4-1 and TRBJ2-1; 12 nucleotides agree with TRBD1. The CDR3 sequence is 15 residues long. CDR1 is MGHRA and CDR2 is YSYEKL in the germline V gene. V shed 6 bases and J 9 bases; nucleotides not matched to a gene: 9. The CDR3 spells CASRGLGTGGFEQFF. CDR3 DNA: TGCGCCAGCAGGGGACTCGGGACAGGGGGCTTTGAGCAGTTCTTC.

This clonotype was picked up many times. The chain recombines TRBV6-5 with TRBJ2-2; 9 nucleotides align to TRBD1. From germline, CDR1 is MNHEY and CDR2 SVGAGI. V lost 6 bases and J lost 5; bases outside the gene matches: 7. CDR3 size: 15 residues. CDR3 region: CASRSRDRATGELFF. The CDR3, as DNA: TGTGCCAGCAGAAGCCGGGACAGGGCTACCGGGGAGCTGTTTTTT.

At least ten counts were recorded for this clonotype. This chain joins TRBV7-8 and TRBJ2-7; D gene ambiguous. CDR3 length: 14 residues. The V gene lost 2 bases and the J gene lost 2 bases, with 10 bases spanning the gap. Germline values: CDR1 SGHVS, CDR2 FQNEAQ. The CDR3 sequence: CASSLLGSTYEQYV. The CDR3 nucleotides are TGTGCCAGCAGCTTACTGGGATCCACCTACGAGCAGTACGTC.

Many counts were recorded for this clonotype. J is TRBJ1-1 and V is TRBV12-3 or TRBV12-4; D not resolved. This CDR3 region has 14 residues. Trimming left V 3 bases short and J 0 bases short, with 8 bases between. The CDR3 DNA is TGTGCCAGCAGTTTTTCGGCCTTGAACACTGAAGCTTTCTTT. It translates to CASSFSALNTEAFF.

This clonotype was observed a handful of times. CDR3 sequence reads: CASSSSSRQDTQYF. CDR3 in DNA: TGTGCCAGCAGTTCAAGTAGTCGTCAAGATACGCAGTATTTT. V and J are TRBV28 and TRBJ2-3; D remains unclear. In germline, CDR1 is MDHEN, CDR2 SYDVKM. The CDR3 runs 14 residues. V was shortened by 4 bases and J by 5 bases, with 13 bases between the two germline ends.

In this sample, this clonotype turned up a few times. This chain links TRBV14 with TRBJ2-3; D not resolved. In germline, CDR1 is SGHDN, CDR2 FVKESK. The CDR3 extends over 13 amino acids. V was pared by 3 bases and J by 2 bases, with 6 bases between. CDR3 DNA sequence: TGTGCCAGCAGCCATCAGATCACAGATACGCAGTATTTT. It codes for CASSHQITDTQYF.

This clonotype has a count of ten or more. DNA of the CDR3: TGTGCCACCAGTTTTGGGGCGAGCGCTGAAGCTTTCTTT. The encoded protein is CATSFGASAEAFF. The chain carries TRBV24-1 and TRBJ1-1, with TRBD1 as a possible D gene (5 bases). The CDR3 is made up of 13 amino acids. From germline, CDR1 is KGHDR and CDR2 SFDVKD. Trimming cost V 6 bases and J 6 bases, with 13 bases left between them.

This clonotype has a count of ten or more. J is TRBJ2-7 and V is TRBV5-1; the D gene is possibly TRBD1 (5 bases). The germline V and J ends were trimmed by 1 base and 3 bases, with 11 bases remaining between them. Germline CDR1 is SGHRS and CDR2 is YFSETQ. CDR3 size: 14 residues. The CDR3, as DNA: TGCGCCAGCAGCTTGTTCCAGGGCAGCTACGAGCAGTACTTC. It yields the protein CASSLFQGSYEQYF.

This clonotype was observed at least ten times. The rearrangement uses TRBV20-1 and TRBJ1-5, with 7 nucleotides matching TRBD1. The length of the CDR3 is 14 residues. Germline V gene data show CDR1 as DFQATT and CDR2 as SNEGSKA (reference sequence). Germline trimming cut 5 bases from V and 6 bases from J; bases unmatched to any gene: 10. The CDR3 DNA sequence: TGCAGTGCTTCCGGGACAGATGAAGCTCAGCCCCAGCATTTT. Its protein is CSASGTDEAQPQHF.

This clonotype appeared many times. The J gene is TRBJ2-1, the V gene TRBV11-2, with D uncertain. The CDR3 is 13 amino acids. V lost 0 bases and J lost 3, with 3 bases in between. Germline loops: CDR1 SGHAT, CDR2 FQNNGV. CDR3 in DNA: TGTGCCAGCAGCTTAGATAACTACAATGAGCAGTTCTTC. Residues: CASSLDNYNEQFF.

DNA of the CDR3: TGCGCCAGCAGCCAGGCCAGACAGGGCTACGAGCAGTACTTC. It encodes CASSQARQGYEQYF. The chain has TRBV4-1 and TRBJ2-7, with TRBD1 matching 7 bases. This CDR3 has 14 residues. Germline CDR1 reads MGHRA; CDR2 reads YSYEKL. V lost 3 bases and J lost 3; bases outside the gene matches: 5.

This clonotype was seen a handful of times. This chain links TRBV11-3 with TRBJ2-6; D is ambiguous. This CDR3 spans 15 amino acids. Germline CDR1 SGHNT, CDR2 YENEEA. Trimming removed 5 bases at V and 0 bases at J, with 8 bases between. The CDR3 sequence is CASSRVRSGANVLTF. The CDR3, as DNA: TGTGCCAGCAGCCGGGTCCGCTCTGGGGCCAACGTCCTGACTTTC.

This clonotype was counted only a few times. The J gene is TRBJ2-7, the V gene TRBV5-1, with 8 bases that match TRBD2. The CDR3 is 15 amino acids. Losses at the gene ends were 0 bases for V and 5 bases for J; bases not matched to a gene: 7. Germline loops: CDR1 SGHRS, CDR2 YFSETQ. The CDR3 nucleotides read TGCGCCAGCAGCTTGGCCAGCGGGGGCCTGCACGAGCAGTACGTC. It encodes CASSLASGGLHEQYV.

The rearrangement links TRBV6-5 to TRBJ1-1; 7 bases align to TRBD1. CDR3 length equals 15 residues. V shed 1 base, J shed 4 bases, and the junction held 6 bases outside the gene matches. Germline V gene data show CDR1 as MNHEY and CDR2 as SVGAGI. CDR3 in amino acids: CASSYFGQAPTEAFF. CDR3 DNA sequence: TGTGCCAGCAGTTACTTCGGACAGGCGCCCACTGAAGCTTTCTTT.

This clonotype was counted at least ten times. This sequence joins TRBV6-1 and TRBJ2-5; D gene ambiguous. Trimming removed 1 base at V and 7 bases at J, with 7 bases between. CDR3 size: 12 residues. Per germline, CDR1 MNHNS and CDR2 SASEGT. CDR3 sequence: CASSEGVMTQYF. The CDR3 bases are TGTGCCAGCAGTGAAGGGGTGATGACCCAGTACTTC.

The chain employs TRBV20-1 and TRBJ1-5; D remains unclear. Per germline, CDR1 DFQATT and CDR2 SNEGSKA (reference sequence). Trimming took 3 bases from V and 4 from J, leaving 7 bases between them. CDR3 size: 12 residues. For the CDR3, the DNA is TGCAGTGCTAGGGAAAGTAATCAGCCCCAGCATTTT. Translated, it gives CSARESNQPQHF.